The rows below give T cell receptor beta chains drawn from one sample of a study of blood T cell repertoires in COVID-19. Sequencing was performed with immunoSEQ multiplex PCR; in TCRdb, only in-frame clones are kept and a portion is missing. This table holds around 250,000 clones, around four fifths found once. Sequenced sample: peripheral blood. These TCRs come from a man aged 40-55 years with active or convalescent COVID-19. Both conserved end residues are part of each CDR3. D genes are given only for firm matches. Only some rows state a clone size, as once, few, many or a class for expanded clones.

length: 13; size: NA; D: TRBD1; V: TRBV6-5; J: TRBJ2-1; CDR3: CASSQYRGNEQFF; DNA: TGTGCCAGCAGTCAATACAGGGGCAATGAGCAGTTCTTC
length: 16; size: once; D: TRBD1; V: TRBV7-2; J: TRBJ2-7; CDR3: CASSFTGTGVTYEQYF; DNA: TGTGCCAGCAGCTTTACCGGGACAGGGGTTACCTACGAGCAGTACTTC
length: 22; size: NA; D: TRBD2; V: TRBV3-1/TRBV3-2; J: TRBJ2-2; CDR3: CASSQDLYLSTSGRPGGGELFF; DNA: TGTGCCAGCAGCCAAGATCTATATCTGTCGACTAGCGGGAGGCCCGGTGGCGGGGAGCTGTTTTTT
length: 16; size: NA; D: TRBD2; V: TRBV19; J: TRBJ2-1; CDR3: CASSIVLAGGYNEQFF; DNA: TGTGCCAGTAGTATAGTTCTAGCGGGGGGCTACAATGAGCAGTTCTTC
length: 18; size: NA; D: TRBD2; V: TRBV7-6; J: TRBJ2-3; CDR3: CASSKSSGGEISTDTQYF; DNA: TGTGCCAGCAGCAAATCTAGCGGGGGGGAGATTAGCACAGATACGCAGTATTTT
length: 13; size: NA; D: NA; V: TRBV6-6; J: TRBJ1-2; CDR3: CASSPPEWYGYTF; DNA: TGTGCCAGTAGCCCTCCTGAGTGGTATGGCTACACCTTC
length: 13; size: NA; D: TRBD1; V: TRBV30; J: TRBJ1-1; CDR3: CAWSSGQFAEAFF; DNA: TGTGCCTGGAGCTCGGGACAGTTCGCTGAAGCTTTCTTT
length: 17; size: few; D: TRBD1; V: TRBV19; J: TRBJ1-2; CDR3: CASSSHGTDFNKDGYTF; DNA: TGTGCCAGTAGTTCTCATGGGACAGATTTTAACAAGGATGGCTACACCTTC
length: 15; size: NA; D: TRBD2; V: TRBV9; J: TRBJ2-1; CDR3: CASSVLAGVLNEQFF; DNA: TGTGCCAGCAGCGTTTTAGCGGGAGTCCTGAATGAGCAGTTCTTC
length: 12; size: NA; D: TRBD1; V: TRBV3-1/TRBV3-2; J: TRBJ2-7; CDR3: CASSYGTDEQYF; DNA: TGTGCCAGCAGCTATGGGACAGACGAGCAGTACTTC
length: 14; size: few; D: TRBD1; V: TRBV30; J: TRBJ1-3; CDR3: CAWRPQGAGNTIYF; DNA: TGTGCCTGGAGGCCACAGGGGGCAGGAAACACCATATATTTT
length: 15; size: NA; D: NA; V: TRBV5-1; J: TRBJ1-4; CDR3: CASSLGQGPNEKLFF; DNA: TGCGCCAGCAGCTTGGGTCAGGGCCCCAATGAAAAACTGTTTTTT
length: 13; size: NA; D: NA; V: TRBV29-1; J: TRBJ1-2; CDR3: CSVEAGAGYGYTF; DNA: TGCAGCGTTGAGGCGGGGGCAGGCTATGGCTACACCTTC
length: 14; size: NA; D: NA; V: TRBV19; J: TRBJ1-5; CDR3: CASRGGKSNQPQHF; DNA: TGTGCCAGTCGGGGGGGGAAGAGCAATCAGCCCCAGCATTTT
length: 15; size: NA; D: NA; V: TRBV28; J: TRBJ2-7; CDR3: CASSRIGGEGSEQYF; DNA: TGTGCCAGCAGTCGGATTGGAGGGGAAGGAAGCGAGCAGTACTTC
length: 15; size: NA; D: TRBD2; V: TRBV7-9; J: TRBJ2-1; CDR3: CASSTTSGSRNEQFF; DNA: TGTGCCAGCAGCACGACTAGCGGGAGTCGCAATGAGCAGTTCTTC
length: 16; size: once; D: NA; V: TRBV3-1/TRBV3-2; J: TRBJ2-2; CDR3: CASSQGWQGSTGELFF; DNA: TGTGCCAGCAGCCAAGGTTGGCAGGGGTCCACCGGGGAGCTGTTTTTT
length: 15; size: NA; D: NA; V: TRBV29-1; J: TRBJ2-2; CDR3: CSVSPLGTTGGELFF; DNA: TGCAGCGTTTCACCCCTGGGGACAACGGGCGGGGAGCTGTTTTTT
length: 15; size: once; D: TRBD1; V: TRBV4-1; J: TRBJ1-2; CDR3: CASSLRQGADYGYTF; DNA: TGCGCCAGCAGCCTCCGACAGGGGGCAGACTATGGCTACACCTTC
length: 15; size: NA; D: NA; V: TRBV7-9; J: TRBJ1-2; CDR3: CASSLDDWARNGYTF; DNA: TGTGCCAGCAGCTTAGATGATTGGGCCAGAAATGGCTACACCTTC
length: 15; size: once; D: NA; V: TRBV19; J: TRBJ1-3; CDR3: CASSTLTISGNTIYF; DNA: TGTGCCAGTAGTACCCTGACAATCTCTGGAAACACCATATATTTT
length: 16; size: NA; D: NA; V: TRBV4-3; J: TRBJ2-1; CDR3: CASSPLRVHSYNEQFF; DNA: TGCGCCAGCAGCCCCCTCCGGGTTCACTCCTACAATGAGCAGTTCTTC
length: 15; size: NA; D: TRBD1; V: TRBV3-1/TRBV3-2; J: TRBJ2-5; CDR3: CASSPSRDSRGTQYF; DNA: TGTGCCAGCAGCCCGTCCCGGGACAGCCGAGGGACCCAGTACTTC
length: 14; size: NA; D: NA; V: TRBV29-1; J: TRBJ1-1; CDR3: CSVVRVGADTEAFF; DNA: TGCAGCGTTGTTCGAGTAGGGGCGGACACTGAAGCTTTCTTT
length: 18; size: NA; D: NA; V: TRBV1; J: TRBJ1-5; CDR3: CTSSQVRGQGIFCQPQHF; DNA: TGCACCAGCAGCCAAGTTAGGGGACAGGGGATTTTTTGTCAGCCCCAGCATTTT
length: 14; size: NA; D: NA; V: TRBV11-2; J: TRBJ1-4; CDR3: CASSFSGGVEKLFF; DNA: TGTGCCAGCAGCTTCTCCGGCGGGGTTGAAAAACTGTTTTTT
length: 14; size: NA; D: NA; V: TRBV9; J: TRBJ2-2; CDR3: CASSPRLNTGELFF; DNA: TGTGCCAGCAGCCCGCGACTGAACACCGGGGAGCTGTTTTTT
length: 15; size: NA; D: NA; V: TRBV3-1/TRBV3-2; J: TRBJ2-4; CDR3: CASSEDRLAKNIQYF; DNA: TGTGCCAGCAGCGAAGACAGGCTAGCCAAAAACATTCAGTACTTC
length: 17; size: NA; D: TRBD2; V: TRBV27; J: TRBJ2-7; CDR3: CASSLSSLAESSYEQYF; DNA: TGTGCCAGCAGTTTATCGTCCCTAGCGGAGAGCTCCTACGAGCAGTACTTC
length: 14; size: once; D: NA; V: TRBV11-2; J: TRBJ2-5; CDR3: CASSLMGAKETQYF; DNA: TGTGCCAGCAGCTTAATGGGGGCGAAAGAGACCCAGTACTTC
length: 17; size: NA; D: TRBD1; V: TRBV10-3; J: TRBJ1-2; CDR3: CAISAGTGVKSNYGYTF; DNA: TGTGCCATCAGTGCTGGGACAGGGGTAAAAAGTAACTATGGCTACACCTTC
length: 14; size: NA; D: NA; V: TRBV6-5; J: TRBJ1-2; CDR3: CASNFRGSDYGYTF; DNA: TGTGCCAGCAATTTCAGAGGATCCGACTATGGCTACACCTTC
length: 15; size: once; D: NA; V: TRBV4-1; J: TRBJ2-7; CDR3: CASSQEKEDNYEQYF; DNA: TGCGCCAGCAGCCAAGAGAAGGAGGATAACTACGAGCAGTACTTC
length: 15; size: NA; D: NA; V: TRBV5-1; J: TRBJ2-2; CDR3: CASSPEVGWNGELFF; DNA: TGCGCCAGCAGCCCGGAGGTTGGATGGAACGGGGAGCTGTTTTTT
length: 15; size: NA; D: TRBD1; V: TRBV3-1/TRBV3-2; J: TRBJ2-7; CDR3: CASSQTGQGGYEQYF; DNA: TGTGCCAGCAGCCAAACGGGACAGGGAGGCTACGAGCAGTACTTC
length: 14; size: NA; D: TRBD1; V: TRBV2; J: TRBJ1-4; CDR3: CASDREDTYEKLFF; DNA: TGTGCCAGTGACAGGGAGGATACTTATGAAAAACTGTTTTTT
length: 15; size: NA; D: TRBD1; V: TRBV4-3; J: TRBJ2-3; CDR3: CASSQGASGGDTQYF; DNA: TGCGCCAGCAGCCAAGGAGCCTCAGGGGGAGATACGCAGTATTTT
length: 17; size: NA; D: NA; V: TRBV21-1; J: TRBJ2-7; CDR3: CASSKDNRRPSSYEQYF; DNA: TGTGCCAGCAGCAAAGACAACAGGCGTCCTAGCTCCTACGAGCAGTACTTC
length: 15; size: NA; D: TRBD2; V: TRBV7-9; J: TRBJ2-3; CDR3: CASSSHKRDADTQYF; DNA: TGTGCCAGCAGCTCCCACAAGCGGGACGCAGATACGCAGTATTTT
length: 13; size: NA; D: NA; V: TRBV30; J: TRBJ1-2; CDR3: CAWDDIRGYGYTF; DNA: TGTGCCTGGGATGACATTAGGGGGTATGGCTACACCTTC
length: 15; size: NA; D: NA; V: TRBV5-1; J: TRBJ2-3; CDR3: CASSLVLASTDTQYF; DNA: TGCGCCAGCAGCTTGGTTCTAGCTAGCACAGATACGCAGTATTTT
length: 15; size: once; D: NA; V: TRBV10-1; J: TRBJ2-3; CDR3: CASSVSGRGEDTQYF; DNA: TGCGCCAGCAGTGTCTCCGGGAGAGGGGAGGATACGCAGTATTTT
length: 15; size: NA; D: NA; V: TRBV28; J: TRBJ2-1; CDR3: CASSLLRVSYNEQFF; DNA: TGTGCCAGCAGTTTATTGCGTGTTTCCTACAATGAGCAGTTCTTC
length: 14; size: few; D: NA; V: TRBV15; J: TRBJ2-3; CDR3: CAPKRQGLIDTQYF; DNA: TGTGCCCCCAAACGTCAGGGCCTGATCGATACGCAGTATTTT
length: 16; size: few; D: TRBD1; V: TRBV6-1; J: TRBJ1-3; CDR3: CASSEIWTGPGNTIYF; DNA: TGTGCCAGCAGTGAAATTTGGACAGGGCCTGGAAACACCATATATTTT
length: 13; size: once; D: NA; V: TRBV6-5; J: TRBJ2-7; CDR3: CASSYKQGSEQYF; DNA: TGTGCCAGCAGTTACAAACAGGGAAGCGAGCAGTACTTC
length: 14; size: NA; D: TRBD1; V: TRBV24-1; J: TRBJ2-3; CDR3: CATRGTGGEDTQYF; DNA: TGTGCCACCAGGGGGACAGGGGGCGAGGATACGCAGTATTTT
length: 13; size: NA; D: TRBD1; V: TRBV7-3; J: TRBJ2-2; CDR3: CASATGGTGELFF; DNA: TGTGCCAGCGCCACAGGGGGGACCGGGGAGCTGTTTTTT